This T cell receptor beta chain emerged from a study of PD-1 blockade in classical Hodgkin lymphoma (dated by TCRdb to the early 2020s). Some background on the complete study: Nivolumab dosing was 3 mg/kg intravenously every 2 weeks, continuing until either disease progression or unacceptable toxicity. The study used CyTOF and TCR beta sequencing to define a peripheral blood immune signature of response to PD-1 blockade in classical Hodgkin lymphoma.

Taken with the paper, the label for time point translates to: cycle 2 day 1 (C2D1) of nivolumab. Every trial patient had relapsed following autologous stem cell transplantation, and prior brentuximab vedotin exposure was what differed among cohorts A, B and C. A total of fewer than 70 patients with relapsed/refractory classical Hodgkin lymphoma made up the trial cohort, and each patient's best overall response was complete response, partial response or progressive disease. Single-agent nivolumab was administered to trial patients in the multi-cohort phase II CheckMate 205 trial. Best overall response was determined by an independent review committee according to the 2007 International Working Group response criteria. Trial PBMCs were collected just before the start of nivolumab (C1D1) and during therapy at cycle 2 day 1 and cycle 4 day 1. After peripheral blood was drawn into 8 mL Vacutainer Cell Preparation Tubes, PBMCs were isolated by centrifugation and then cryopreserved.

Broad study findings and their caveats: Trial patients with a complete response had baseline diversity similar to that of newly diagnosed patients, while partial responders and progressors had significantly lower diversity. Lower diversity was observed in patients in whom nivolumab was started less than 1 year after ASCT, and these patients were excluded from later analyses so that confounding by immune reconstitution would be avoided. The study covered only a single clinical trial cohort, and the causes of the repertoire differences, possibly disease activity or prior therapy, were still not defined. CD4+ but not CD8+ TCR diversity rose significantly by C4D1 (p=0.0027 vs p=0.16), most apparent in complete responders (p=0.02). Newly diagnosed patients were reported to have lower baseline TCR diversity than healthy donors, and relapsed/refractory patients were reported to have lower baseline TCR diversity still.

Worth noting for this clone: The antigen it binds to is not known. One base away there is no much larger clone; base qualities are not given.

Genomic DNA was isolated using the Qiagen DNeasy kit from unsorted PBMCs as well as from negatively selected CD4+ and CD8+ fractions. TCR beta CDR3 regions were subjected to amplification by immunoSEQ multiplex PCR with primers that anneal to V and J segments. A synthetic immune receptor repertoire was used to minimize amplification bias, and any residual bias was removed computationally once sequencing was done. The paper's processing steps were these. Repertoire diversity was quantified as the Shannon entropy index using custom Python scripts. Unsorted, CD4+ and CD8+ repertoires were examined separately, except in combined analyses, for which CD4+ and CD8+ sequences were merged in silico. A clone counted as expanded when the clone's frequency after treatment rose at least 2-fold relative to C1D1, and clones undetected at baseline were given a pseudocount of 0.5. Singleton clones were defined as clones with 0 or 1 copy at C1D1, and non-singleton clones were defined as clones with 2 or more copies. Clones expanded in unsorted samples were annotated as CD4+, CD8+ or unknown by matching protein sequences in sorted samples from the same patient. Diversity changes from C1D1 to C4D1 were tested in paired samples using Wilcoxon tests. The immuneACCESS repertoire file appears here via TCRdb, limited to in-frame rearrangements. These files lack a portion of the clones; in checked studies, under half of the deficit traces to unresolved V genes, and the cause of the others is not known. V and J calls plus clone size are reproduced from that table; the DNA served to infer D and trimming. This sample has 25,000 to 35,000 clones in its table, and 60% to 75% of those were observed once. The top ten clones comprise under 3.5% of the sample.

CDR3 length: 15 amino acids, cysteine to phenylalanine. CDR3 DNA only is kept here, 45 bases in frame from base 1. The germline V and J ends show losses of 0 bases and 10 bases respectively, and no gene match explains 5 bases of the junction. Looking up the germline V gene (reference sequence) yields CDR1 LNHDA and CDR2 SQIVND. This TCR was recovered from a human donor with classical Hodgkin lymphoma. The material was peripheral blood mononuclear cells (PBMCs), obtained before the second cycle of nivolumab. This chain joins TRBV19 to TRBJ1-6, with 8 bases matching TRBD1. The encoded CDR3 is CASSIEGTGGSPLHF. The bases are TGTGCCAGTAGTATAGAAGGGACAGGAGGATCACCCCTCCACTTT.